Below, one T cell receptor (beta chain) is given with its context. This record comes from a study of blood T cell repertoires in COVID-19. About the study: Spain, Italy and the United States supplied samples that represented acute and convalescent COVID-19. PBMCs, B-cell-depleted T cells, or T cells were the source of the cDNA or gDNA that made up the material.

The table came from immunoSEQ multiplex PCR; TCRdb's copy has only in-frame clones and leaves some out. The sample holds over 300,000 clones, 90% seen once. Sequencing used peripheral blood. The clonotype comes from a man aged 18 to 30 with active or convalescent COVID-19.

This CDR3 is CASSLTDTFRNQPQHF. The CDR3 nucleotides are TGTGCCAGCAGTTTAACCGACACCTTCCGCAATCAGCCCCAGCATTTT. The V and J genes are TRBV28 and TRBJ1-5; the D is unclear. The CDR3 consists of 16 residues. V was clipped by 2 bases and J by 2 bases, with 13 bases between them. CDR1 MDHEN and CDR2 SYDVKM come from the germline V gene.